The rows below give T cell receptor beta chains drawn from one sample of a study of blood T cells in healthy people across ages. TCRdb used MiXCR to reprocess the 5' RACE reads, holding one entry per CDR3 protein. The sample has about 1.5 million distinct CDR3 sequences, roughly two fifths seen once. The sequenced sample was blood. Source of these receptors: a woman between 18 and 30 years old in good health. The CDR3 runs from the conserved cysteine through the conserved F or W. Fields, in order: V gene, CDR3 length, D gene, J gene, clone size, CDR3 DNA, CDR3 protein. A D gene is named only where the DNA matches it firmly. Part of the rows lack a size; the others show once, few, many or a class for expanded clones.

TRBV7-2,12,-,TRBJ1-3,-,TGTGCCAGCAGCTCCCTAACCGACACCATATATTTT,CASSSLTDTIYF
TRBV7-8,15,-,TRBJ1-1,-,TGTGCCAGCAGCGCCACAGGGAGTCGGGGCACTGAAGCTTTCTTT,CASSATGSRGTEAFF
TRBV20-1,13,-,TRBJ2-7,-,TGCAGTGCTAGATGGGGGCAGCTCTACGAGCAGTACTTC,CSARWGQLYEQYF
TRBV28,18,TRBD2,TRBJ2-5,-,TGTGCCAGCAGTTCATCCCCTGGGACTAGCGGCACTCTGGGGGGGCAGTACTTC,CASSSSPGTSGTLGGQYF
TRBV15,14,-,TRBJ1-2,-,TGTGCCACCAGCGACTCGGACGGCGACTATGGCTACACCTTC,CATSDSDGDYGYTF
TRBV28,15,-,TRBJ1-2,-,TGTGCCAGCAGCCCCCAGGGTTCGGGCTACTATGGCTACACCTTC,CASSPQGSGYYGYTF
TRBV29-1,15,-,TRBJ2-3,few,TGCAGCGTCCTCGAGGGGGGGGTGAGCACAGATACGCAGTATTTT,CSVLEGGVSTDTQYF
TRBV4-1,11,-,TRBJ1-1,-,TGCGCCAGCAGCCAAGGGGTCGTGGCTTTCTTT,CASSQGVVAFF
TRBV12-3/TRBV12-4,12,-,TRBJ2-7,-,TGTGCCAGCAGTTTCGGGGGAATGGAGCAGTACTTC,CASSFGGMEQYF
TRBV3-1,14,-,TRBJ2-1,once,TGTGCCAGCAGCCAAGTGGACGCCCTCAATGAGCAGTTCTTC,CASSQVDALNEQFF
TRBV7-2,15,-,TRBJ1-2,-,TGTGCCAGCAGCTTAGTGACCAGGGGTGCGAAAGGCTACACCTTC,CASSLVTRGAKGYTF
TRBV6-5,15,-,TRBJ1-6,few,TGTGCCAGCAGACGGACCAGGGGCAGGCATTCACCCCTCCACTTT,CASRRTRGRHSPLHF
TRBV20-1,13,-,TRBJ2-7,-,TGCAGTGCCCCGAAGAGGGTCTACAATGAGCAGTACTTC,CSAPKRVYNEQYF
TRBV6-2/TRBV6-3,16,TRBD2,TRBJ2-7,-,TGTGCCAGCAGTCCCCCCGAGCGGGGGGATACCTACGAGCAGTACTTC,CASSPPERGDTYEQYF
TRBV24-1,17,TRBD2,TRBJ2-5,few,TGTGCCACCAGTGATCCTTGGACTAGCGGCCAAGACAATGAGCAGTACTTC,CATSDPWTSGQDNEQYF
TRBV18,16,TRBD1,TRBJ2-7,-,TGTGCCAGCTCACCAGGACCTTACAGGGGCGACCACGAGCAGTACTTC,CASSPGPYRGDHEQYF
TRBV13,15,TRBD1,TRBJ2-1,-,TGTGCCAGCAGCTTGAGACAGGGTAATGTCAATGAGCAGTTCTTC,CASSLRQGNVNEQFF
TRBV5-1,12,-,TRBJ2-4,-,TGCGCCAGCAGCTCCTCGGACTGGGGCTGGTACTTC,CASSSSDWGWYF
TRBV30,14,-,TRBJ1-5,few,TGTGCCTGGAGTGTAAAGGGGGGGAATCAGCCCCAGCATTTT,CAWSVKGGNQPQHF
TRBV5-4,14,-,TRBJ1-2,once,TGTGCCAGCAGCTCGGGGCAGGGTTTTAGTGGCTACACCTTC,CASSSGQGFSGYTF
TRBV18,16,TRBD2,TRBJ2-1,-,TGTGCCAGCTCACCAATAGCGGGGGGAGTCTACAATGAGCAGTTCTTC,CASSPIAGGVYNEQFF
TRBV5-1,13,-,TRBJ2-1,few,TGCGCCAGCAGCTGGTATAGCGAAGATGAGCAGTTCTTC,CASSWYSEDEQFF
TRBV11-2,14,-,TRBJ1-2,many,TGTGCCAGCAGCTTGGGACACTCAAACTATGGCTACACCTTC,CASSLGHSNYGYTF
TRBV27,13,-,TRBJ1-6,-,TGTGCCAGCAGTCCGTCCGGGGATTCACCCCTCCACTTT,CASSPSGDSPLHF
TRBV6-6,13,-,TRBJ2-7,few,TGTGCCAGCAGTTACGGGACTCTCTACGAGCAGTACTTC,CASSYGTLYEQYF
TRBV3-1,17,-,TRBJ2-1,-,TGTGCCAGCAGCCAAGATGGGTTAGGGATAGCGTACAATGAGCAGTTCTTC,CASSQDGLGIAYNEQFF
TRBV5-1,15,TRBD1,TRBJ1-6,-,TGCGCCGGCAGCTTGGAGGGACAGTATAATTCACCCCTCCACTTT,CAGSLEGQYNSPLHF